The following is a T cell receptor (beta chain) sequence with its context. CD4 and CD8 responders that proliferated in the reaction were FACS-sorted. These data belong to a study of graft-versus-host responses after intestinal transplantation. Sequencing used immunoSEQ multiplex PCR; TCRdb keeps in-frame clones, though not all of them. The sample carries some 13,000 clones, roughly two fifths recorded once. This CDR3 is built from 15 residues. CDR1 and CDR2 (germline): LNHDA, SQIVND (reference sequence). V was shortened by 0 bases and J by 2 bases, with 10 bases between the two germline ends. This TCR was recovered from a human patient who received an intestinal transplant. The sequencing here drew on alloreactive CD4+ T cells from a mixed lymphocyte reaction culture, taken before intestinal transplant. Subset of the sample: CFSE-low proliferating T cells sorted from approximately 6-day pre-transplant mixed lymphocyte reaction (GvH or HvG direction). The chain recombines TRBV19 with TRBJ2-5, with D tentatively TRBD1 (6 bases). DNA for the CDR3: TGTGCCAGTAGTATAGACAGGGGACCGCAAGAGACCCAGTACTTC. It codes for CASSIDRGPQETQYF. The full variable domain, completed using reference TRBV19 and TRBJ2-5, is DGGITQSPKYLFRKEGQNVTLSCEQNLNHDAMYWYRQDPGQGLRLIYYSQIVNDFQKGDIAEGYSVSREKKESFPLTVTSAQKNPTAFYLCASSIDRGPQETQYFGPGTRLLVL.